This T cell receptor (beta chain) was documented in a study of breast tumors, draining lymph nodes, adjacent tissues. Study results and caveats: Compared with lymph nodes, tumors were less diverse; compared with nontumor tissue, more. Luminal-like breast cancer showed significantly higher tumor–nontumor repertoire similarity than basal-like. Data only fit, rather than demonstrated, lymph node origin of most tumor T cells.

This clonotype was recorded only once. Its cognate antigen is unknown. Germline values: CDR1 DFQATT, CDR2 SNEGSKA (reference sequence). The length of the CDR3 is 14 residues. Between the trimmed V and J ends, which lost 6 bases and 0 bases, there was a span of 14 bases. Samples came from axillary lymph nodes draining the breast cancer. A single record per CDR3 protein comes from TCRdb applying MiXCR to the multiplex PCR reads. The table includes 200,000 or so distinct CDR3 sequences, approximately 33% detected once. This receptor was obtained from a female donor with breast cancer. Some clones in this sample may be carry-over from other donors' samples. V is TRBV20-1 and J is TRBJ1-2; weak D call: TRBD1 (6 bases). Sequenced sample: axillary lymph node tissue. The CDR3 reads CSAAGQGANYGYTF. In nucleotides, the CDR3 is TGCAGTGCCGCGGGACAAGGAGCTAACTATGGCTACACCTTC.